This T cell receptor (beta chain) was sequenced in a study of shared clonotypes between healthy human individuals. On this clone itself: Its antigen is not known.

CD4+ cells underwent separation, giving CD45RA+ naive and CD45RA-negative memory subsets. Study-level findings and limits: With four donors compared, around 5% of naive CD4 clonotypes were shared.

The CDR3 spans 16 residues. Germline CDR1 reads SGHTA; CDR2 reads FQGTGA. The trim removed 0 bases at V and 9 bases at J, leaving 10 bases unmatched. TCRdb's copy holds only in-frame clones and misses some; the assay was immunoSEQ multiplex PCR. Of about 2 million clones listed, roughly 95% are singletons. J is TRBJ2-1 and V is TRBV7-3, with 8 bases fitting TRBD1. The receptor's source is a man younger than 30 in good health. The sequencing input was naive CD4+ T cells sorted from blood. Subset reported: CD45RA+ positively selected. CDR3 sequence reads: CASSLTTRGREGEQFF. As DNA, the CDR3 is TGTGCCAGCAGCTTAACAACCAGGGGGCGCGAGGGTGAGCAGTTCTTC.